The 26 T cell receptor beta chains listed next were all sequenced from one sample in a study of blood T cell repertoires in COVID-19. The method was immunoSEQ multiplex PCR; TCRdb's version includes in-frame clones alone and lacks a portion of them. The table shows fewer than 80,000 clones, with about nine tenths occurring only once. Sample: peripheral blood. These receptors came from a human donor in a cohort sampled during active COVID-19.

The genes are TRBV19 and TRBJ1-2; no reliable D call. This CDR3 has 14 residues. The germline V gene encodes CDR1 LNHDA and CDR2 SQIVND (reference sequence). V shed 5 bases and J shed 4 bases, with 14 bases lying between them. Written as DNA, the CDR3 is TGTGCCAGTAGTGCTGAGGGCAGGCCCTATGGCTACACCTTC. It codes for CASSAEGRPYGYTF.

The V call is TRBV28, the J call TRBJ2-1; 7 bases are shared with TRBD1. The length of the CDR3 is 14 residues. The germline CDR1 and CDR2 sequences are MDHEN and SYDVKM. Unmatched junction bases numbered 9, after V lost 5 bases and J lost 8 bases. CDR3 bases: TGTGCCAGCAGTCGCGACAGGGTGTGGTATGAGCAGTTCTTC. Encoded protein: CASSRDRVWYEQFF.

This chain links TRBV5-6 with TRBJ1-5; a possible D gene is TRBD1 (6 bases). This CDR3 region has 13 residues. CDR1 is SGHDT, CDR2 YYEEEE, per germline. V lost 2 bases and J 6 bases, leaving 9 bases between the germline ends. The CDR3 DNA is TGTGCCAGCAGCTTAAAAGGGGGTCAGCCCCAGCATTTT. Translating gives CASSLKGGQPQHF.

The chain links TRBV7-9 to TRBJ2-7, with TRBD1 matching 10 bases. The V gene's germline CDR1 is SEHNR and CDR2 FQNEAQ (reference sequence). Trimming removed 4 bases from V and 2 bases from J; junction bases left unmatched: 2. This CDR3 comprises 14 residues. For the CDR3, the DNA is TGTGCCAGCAGCTCCGACAGGGGGCCCTACGAGCAGTACTTC. Protein: CASSSDRGPYEQYF.

The V and J genes are TRBV30 and TRBJ1-3; 9 positions agree with TRBD1. J was trimmed by 0 bases and V by 0 bases; bases with no gene match: 15. This CDR3 contains 20 residues. Germline assignment: CDR1 GTSNPN and CDR2 SVGIG (reference sequence). The CDR3 DNA reads TGTGCCTGGAGTGTACCTGGACAGGGGATCGTTCGCATCTCTGGAAACACCATATATTTT. This codes for CAWSVPGQGIVRISGNTIYF. Full variable domain (missing parts from reference TRBV30 and TRBJ1-3): SQTIHQWPATLVQPVGSPLSLECTVEGTSNPNLYWYRQAAGRGLQLLFYSVGIGQISSEVPQNLSASRPQDRQFILSSKKLLLSDSGFYLCAWSVPGQGIVRISGNTIYFGEGSWLTVV.

This chain connects TRBV10-3 to TRBJ1-2; D possibly corresponds to TRBD1 (6 bases). The CDR3 spans 13 residues. Germline V gives CDR1 ENHRY, CDR2 SYGVKD. V was trimmed by 6 bases and J by 6 bases, leaving 14 bases between them. The CDR3 here is CAIRQDSKDGYTF. CDR3 DNA: TGTGCCATCAGACAGGACAGTAAAGATGGCTACACCTTC.

V usage is TRBV11-2 and J usage is TRBJ2-7, with D possibly matching TRBD1 (6 bases). This CDR3 region has 15 residues. The V end lost 1 base, the J end lost 3 bases, and 13 bases lay between the germline ends. Germline V CDR1 and CDR2: SGHAT, FQNNGV. The CDR3 spells CASSLVDTGYYEQYF. CDR3 nucleotide sequence: TGTGCCAGCAGCTTAGTGGACACAGGGTACTACGAGCAGTACTTC.

This clone was counted once. The chain joins TRBV5-1 to TRBJ2-7, with TRBD2 matching 14 bases. The CDR3 loop spans 17 amino acids. CDR1 SGHRS and CDR2 YFSETQ come from the germline V gene. The junction had 8 bases not matched to a gene; V was cut back by 2 bases and J by 4 bases. Here the CDR3 reads CASSLSRTSGGMYEQYF. CDR3 sequence (DNA): TGCGCCAGCAGCTTATCCCGGACTAGCGGGGGGATGTACGAGCAGTACTTC. Full variable domain (rest looked up from reference TRBV5-1 and TRBJ2-7): KAGVTQTPRYLIKTRGQQVTLSCSPISGHRSVSWYQQTPGQGLQFLFEYFSETQRNKGNFPGRFSGRQFSNSRSEMNVSTLELGDSALYLCASSLSRTSGGMYEQYFGPGTRLTVT.

The genes are TRBV4-2 and TRBJ1-5; D might be TRBD1 (5 bases). CDR3 length: 15 amino acids. The germline V and J ends were trimmed by 4 bases and 4 bases, with 14 bases remaining between them. The germline V gene encodes CDR1 LGHNA and CDR2 YNFKEQ. DNA for the CDR3: TGTGCCAGCAGCCCCAAGCCGGGGGATAATCAGCCCCAGCATTTT. Translated: CASSPKPGDNQPQHF.

The V call is TRBV6-5, the J call TRBJ1-3; D remains unclear. Trimming removed 7 bases at V and 0 bases at J, with 13 bases between. This CDR3 spans 15 amino acids. In germline, CDR1 is MNHEY, CDR2 SVGAGI. The CDR3 DNA sequence: TGTGCCAGCACCCCATCGAAGCGCTCTGGAAACACCATATATTTT. Protein sequence: CASTPSKRSGNTIYF.

This clone occurred a few times. The V gene is TRBV28, the J gene TRBJ1-1; TRBD1 might be the D (5 bases). Trimming stripped 8 bases from V and 0 bases from J, with 16 bases between. Germline values: CDR1 MDHEN, CDR2 SYDVKM. This CDR3 has 15 residues. The CDR3 here is CASALDGGMNTEAFF. The CDR3, as DNA: TGTGCCAGCGCTTTAGACGGGGGGATGAACACTGAAGCTTTCTTT. The full variable domain, with the rest looked up from reference TRBV28 and TRBJ1-1, is DVKVTQSSRYLVKRTGEKVFLECVQDMDHENMFWYRQDPGLGLRLIYFSYDVKMKEKGDIPEGYSVSREKKERFSLILESASTNQTSMYLCASALDGGMNTEAFFGQGTRLTVV.

This rearrangement joins TRBV12-3 or TRBV12-4 to TRBJ2-3, with a weak D call TRBD2 (6 bases). V lost 6 bases and J lost 5, with 6 bases in between. This CDR3 is built from 11 residues. CDR3 protein: CASREGDTQYF. In nucleotides, the CDR3 is TGTGCCAGCAGGGAGGGAGATACGCAGTATTTT.

Written as DNA, the CDR3 is TGTGCCTGGAGTGTTGGCGGGATCGATCAGCCCCAGCATTTT. Translated: CAWSVGGIDQPQHF. The rearrangement joins TRBV30 to TRBJ1-5; D is undetermined. The CDR3 contains 14 residues. With 0 bases removed from V and 5 bases from J, the gap between germline ends came to 11 bases. The germline V gene has CDR1 GTSNPN and CDR2 SVGIG (reference sequence).

This chain links TRBV13 with TRBJ1-1; 11 bases are a match to TRBD1. From germline, CDR1 is PRHDT and CDR2 FYEKMQ (reference sequence). This CDR3 has 16 amino acids. V was pared by 5 bases and J by 0 bases, with 5 bases of the junction left unmatched. Written as DNA, the CDR3 is TGTGCCAGCAGCGCGGACAGGGGGCTCATGAACACTGAAGCTTTCTTT. Amino acids: CASSADRGLMNTEAFF. The full variable domain, completed using reference TRBV13 and TRBJ1-1, is AAGVIQSPRHLIKEKRETATLKCYPIPRHDTVYWYQQGPGQDPQFLISFYEKMQSDKGSIPDRFSAQQFSDYHSELNMSSLELGDSALYFCASSADRGLMNTEAFFGQGTRLTVV.

The chain joins TRBV3-1 (or the pseudogene TRBV3-2) to TRBJ1-1; 9 bases line up with TRBD1. J gave up 9 bases and V 0 bases, and 8 bases lay outside the gene matches. Germline V gene lookup returns CDR1 LGHDT and CDR2 YNNKEL (reference sequence). The CDR3 length is 15 residues. The DNA of the CDR3 is TGTGCCAGCAGCCAAGATGCGGTTACAGGGGGCCAAGCTTTCTTT. The encoded protein is CASSQDAVTGGQAFF.

The chain combines TRBV6-5 with TRBJ2-1, with TRBD2 matching 11 bases. The V segment lost 7 bases and the J segment 7 bases; nucleotides outside the gene matches: 9. CDR1 MNHEY and CDR2 SVGAGI come from the germline V gene. The CDR3 spans 15 residues. In nucleotides, the CDR3 is TGTGCCAGCATTCCGCTAGCGGGGGGCCGTAATGAGCAGTTCTTC. Its protein product is CASIPLAGGRNEQFF.

This chain uses TRBV19 with TRBJ1-2, with 7 bases identical to TRBD1. Germline trimming cut 5 bases from V and 2 bases from J; bases unmatched to any gene: 11. The germline V gene has CDR1 LNHDA and CDR2 SQIVND (reference sequence). CDR3 length: 16 residues. CDR3 sequence (DNA): TGTGCCAGTAGTCTCCAACCTAAGACAGGGAACTATGGCTACACCTTC. Its protein product is CASSLQPKTGNYGYTF. The variable domain in full, with the rest retrieved from reference TRBV19 and TRBJ1-2, is DGGITQSPKYLFRKEGQNVTLSCEQNLNHDAMYWYRQDPGQGLRLIYYSQIVNDFQKGDIAEGYSVSREKKESFPLTVTSAQKNPTAFYLCASSLQPKTGNYGYTFGSGTRLTVV.

The chain uses TRBV7-2 and TRBJ2-3; 11 nucleotides match TRBD2. J lost 2 bases, V lost 5 bases, and 3 bases had no gene match. The germline gives CDR1 SGHTA, CDR2 FQGNSA. The CDR3 sequence is 15 residues long. In DNA form, the CDR3 reads TGTGCCAGCAGCCGTAGCGGGGGGGTCACAGATACGCAGTATTTT. Its protein product is CASSRSGGVTDTQYF.

This clone was recorded once. V is TRBV5-5 and J is TRBJ2-7; D is uncertain. Looked up from germline, CDR1 is SGHKS and CDR2 is YYEKEE (reference sequence). This CDR3 spans 15 amino acids. The ends were cut back, 0 bases at V and 0 bases at J, with 10 bases in the middle. The CDR3 loop reads CASSLGPPGSYEQYF. The DNA for the CDR3 is TGTGCCAGCAGCTTGGGCCCCCCGGGCTCCTACGAGCAGTACTTC.

The gene calls are TRBV9 and TRBJ1-6; D might be TRBD1 (6 bases). Germline-derived CDR1 and CDR2 are SGDLS and YYNGEE. V was trimmed by 2 bases and J by 10 bases, leaving 13 bases between them. The CDR3 sequence is 14 residues long. CDR3 sequence (DNA): TGTGCCAGCAGCGTCGGGACACTAAGGTCACCCCTCCACTTT. This gives the protein CASSVGTLRSPLHF.

CDR3 protein: CASSALLNTGELFF. CDR3 coding DNA: TGTGCCAGCAGTGCCTTACTGAACACCGGGGAGCTGTTTTTT. J is TRBJ2-2 and V is TRBV6-4; no firm D call. V was clipped by 4 bases and J by 1 base, with 7 bases between them. The germline CDR1 and CDR2 sequences are MRHNA and SNTAGT. The CDR3 is made up of 14 amino acids.

The chain has TRBV3-1 (or the pseudogene TRBV3-2) and TRBJ2-7; D may be TRBD1 (6 bases). V gave up 0 bases and J gave up 3 bases, with 12 bases separating them. CDR1 and CDR2 (germline): LGHDT, YNNKEL (reference sequence). This CDR3 contains 15 residues. The CDR3 bases are TGTGCCAGCAGCCAAGACCGGCAGGGGTACTACGAGCAGTACTTC. This codes for CASSQDRQGYYEQYF.

V and J are TRBV6-2 or TRBV6-3 and TRBJ2-6; 7 nucleotides agree with TRBD1. The CDR3 sequence is 17 residues long. V dropped 6 bases and J dropped 4; count of bases not matched to a gene: 12. The germline V gene encodes CDR1 MNHEY and CDR2 SVGEGT. In DNA, the CDR3 is TGTGCCAGCAGCGGGACAGCCTTTGCGTTGGGGGCCAACGTCCTGACTTTC. Residues: CASSGTAFALGANVLTF.

The J gene is TRBJ2-4, the V gene TRBV6-5; D may be TRBD1 (6 bases). The CDR3 length is 12 residues. Germline lookup yields CDR1 MNHEY and CDR2 SVGAGI. V lost 8 bases and J 8 bases, leaving 13 bases between the germline ends. CDR3 nucleotides: TGTGCCAGCCAACAGGGAACGGACATTCAGTACTTC. Translated: CASQQGTDIQYF.

In DNA form, the CDR3 reads TGTGCCAGCTCACCAACGCAGACAGTCTCCTATGGCTACACCTTC. Translation: CASSPTQTVSYGYTF. This chain connects TRBV18 to TRBJ1-2, with D possibly being TRBD1 (5 bases). V was shortened by 2 bases and J by 4 bases, with 14 bases between the two germline ends. Germline V gives CDR1 KGHSH, CDR2 LQKENI. The CDR3 covers 15 residues. The full variable domain, in which reference TRBV18 and TRBJ1-2 provide the parts outside the CDR3, is NAGVMQNPRHLVRRRGQEARLRCSPMKGHSHVYWYRQLPEEGLKFMVYLQKENIIDESGMPKERFSAEFPKEGPSILRIQQVVRGDSAAYFCASSPTQTVSYGYTFGSGTRLTVV.

The V and J genes are TRBV11-2 and TRBJ2-4; tentative D call: TRBD2 (6 bases). The V end lost 5 bases, the J end lost 7 bases, and 15 bases lay between the germline ends. This CDR3 region has 14 residues. Germline V gene data show CDR1 as SGHAT and CDR2 as FQNNGV. The CDR3 spells CASSPNKGRNIQYF. The CDR3 DNA reads TGTGCCAGCAGCCCTAACAAGGGGAGGAACATTCAGTACTTC.